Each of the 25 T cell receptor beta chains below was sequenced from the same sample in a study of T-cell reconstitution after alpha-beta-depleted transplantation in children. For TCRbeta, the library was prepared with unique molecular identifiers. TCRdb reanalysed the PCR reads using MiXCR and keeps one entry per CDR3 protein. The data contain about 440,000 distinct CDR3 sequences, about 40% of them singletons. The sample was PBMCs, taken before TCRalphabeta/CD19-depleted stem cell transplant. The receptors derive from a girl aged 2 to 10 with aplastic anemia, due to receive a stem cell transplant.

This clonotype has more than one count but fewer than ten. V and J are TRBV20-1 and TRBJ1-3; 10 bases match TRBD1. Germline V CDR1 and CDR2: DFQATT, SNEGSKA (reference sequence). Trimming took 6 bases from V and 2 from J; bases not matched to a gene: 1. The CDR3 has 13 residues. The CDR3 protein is CSAGQGAGNTIYF. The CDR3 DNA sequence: TGCAGTGCCGGACAGGGGGCTGGAAACACCATATATTTT.

CDR3 region: CASSQGGLSQPQHF. CDR3 bases: TGTGCCAGCAGCCAAGGGGGGCTCTCGCAGCCCCAGCATTTT. V usage is TRBV14 and J usage is TRBJ1-5; D is perhaps TRBD1 (6 bases). V lost 1 base and J lost 7, with 11 bases in between. This CDR3 contains 14 residues. Germline CDR1 is SGHDN and CDR2 is FVKESK. The full variable domain, completed using reference TRBV14 and TRBJ1-5, is EAGVTQFPSHSVIEKGQTVTLRCDPISGHDNLYWYRRVMGKEIKFLLHFVKESKQDESGMPNNRFLAERTGGTYSTLKVQPAELEDSGVYFCASSQGGLSQPQHFGDGTRLSIL.

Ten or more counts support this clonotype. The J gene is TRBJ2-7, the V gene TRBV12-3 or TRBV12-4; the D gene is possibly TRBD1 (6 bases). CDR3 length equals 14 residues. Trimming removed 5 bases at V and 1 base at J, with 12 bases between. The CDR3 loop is CASSRQVPSYEQYF. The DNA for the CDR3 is TGTGCCAGCAGTCGACAGGTTCCATCCTACGAGCAGTACTTC.

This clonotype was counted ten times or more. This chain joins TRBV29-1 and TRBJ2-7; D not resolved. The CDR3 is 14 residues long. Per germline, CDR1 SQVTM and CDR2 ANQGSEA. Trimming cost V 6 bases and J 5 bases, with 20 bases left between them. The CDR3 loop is CSVIDRANLHEQYF. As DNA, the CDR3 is TGCAGCGTCATTGACCGGGCTAATCTACACGAGCAGTACTTC.

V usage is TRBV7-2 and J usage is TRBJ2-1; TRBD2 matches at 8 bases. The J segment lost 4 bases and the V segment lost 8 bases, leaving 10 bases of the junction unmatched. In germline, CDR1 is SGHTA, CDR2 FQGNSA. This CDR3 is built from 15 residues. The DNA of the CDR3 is TGTGCCAGCCACGGGGGGGACTTCCAGTACAATGAGCAGTTCTTC. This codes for CASHGGDFQYNEQFF.

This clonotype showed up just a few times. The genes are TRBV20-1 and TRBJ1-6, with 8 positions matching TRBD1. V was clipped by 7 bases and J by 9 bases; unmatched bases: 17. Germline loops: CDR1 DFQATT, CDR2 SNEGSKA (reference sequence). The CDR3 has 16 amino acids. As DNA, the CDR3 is TGCAGTGGGTTATTCTCGACAGGGGTCCTAGGTTCACCCCTCCACTTT. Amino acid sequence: CSGLFSTGVLGSPLHF.

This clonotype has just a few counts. The CDR3 coding sequence is TGCGCCAGCAGCCCTTCTAGCGGGGTTTACAATGAGCAGTTCTTC. Protein product: CASSPSSGVYNEQFF. The chain combines TRBV5-1 with TRBJ2-1, with 9 bases fitting TRBD2. Per the germline V gene, CDR1 is SGHRS and CDR2 is YFSETQ. The CDR3 runs to 15 residues. The trim removed 4 bases at V and 4 bases at J, leaving 6 bases unmatched.

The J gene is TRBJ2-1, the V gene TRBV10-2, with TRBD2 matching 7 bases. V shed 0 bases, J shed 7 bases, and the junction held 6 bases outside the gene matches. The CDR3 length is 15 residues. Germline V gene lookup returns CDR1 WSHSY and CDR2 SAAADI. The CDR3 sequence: CASSESRLAANEQFF. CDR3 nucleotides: TGCGCCAGCAGTGAGTCGAGGCTAGCGGCAAATGAGCAGTTCTTC.

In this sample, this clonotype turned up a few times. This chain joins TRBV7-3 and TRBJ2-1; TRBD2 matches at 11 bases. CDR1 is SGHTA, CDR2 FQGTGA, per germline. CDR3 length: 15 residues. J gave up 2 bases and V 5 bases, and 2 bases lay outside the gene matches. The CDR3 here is CASSELAGAYNEQFF. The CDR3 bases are TGTGCCAGCAGCGAACTAGCGGGGGCCTACAATGAGCAGTTCTTC. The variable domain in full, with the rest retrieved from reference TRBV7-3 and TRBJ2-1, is GAGVSQTPSNKVTEKGKYVELRCDPISGHTALYWYRQSLGQGPEFLIYFQGTGAADDSGLPNDRFFAVRPEGSVSTLKIQRTERGDSAVYLCASSELAGAYNEQFFGPGTRLTVL.

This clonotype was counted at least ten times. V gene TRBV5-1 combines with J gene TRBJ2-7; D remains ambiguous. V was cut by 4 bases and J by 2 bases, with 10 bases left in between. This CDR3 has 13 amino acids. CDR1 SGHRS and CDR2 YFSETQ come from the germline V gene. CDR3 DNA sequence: TGCGCCAGCAGCCCGGGCAGCGCCTACGAGCAGTACTTC. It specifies CASSPGSAYEQYF.

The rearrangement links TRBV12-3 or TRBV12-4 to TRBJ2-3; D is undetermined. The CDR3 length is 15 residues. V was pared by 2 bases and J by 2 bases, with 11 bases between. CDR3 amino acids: CASSLIGPPTDTQYF. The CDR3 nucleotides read TGTGCCAGCAGTTTAATCGGACCCCCCACAGATACGCAGTATTTT.

CDR3 nucleotide sequence: TGCAGTGCTAGGCGAGCTACTTCGGGGGAGCAGTACTTC. It is translated as CSARRATSGEQYF. The chain couples TRBV20-1 to TRBJ2-7, with a possible D match to TRBD2 (5 bases). The CDR3 covers 13 residues. CDR1 is DFQATT, CDR2 SNEGSKA, per germline (reference sequence). Trimming cost V 3 bases and J 7 bases, with 16 bases left between them.

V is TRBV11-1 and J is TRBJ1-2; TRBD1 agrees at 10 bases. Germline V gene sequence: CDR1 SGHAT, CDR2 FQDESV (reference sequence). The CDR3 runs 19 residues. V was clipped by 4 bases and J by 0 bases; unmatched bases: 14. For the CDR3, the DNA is TGTGCCAGCAGCTCCCTCCCCCGGGACAGGGGTCTCCCTAACTATGGCTACACCTTC. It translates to CASSSLPRDRGLPNYGYTF.

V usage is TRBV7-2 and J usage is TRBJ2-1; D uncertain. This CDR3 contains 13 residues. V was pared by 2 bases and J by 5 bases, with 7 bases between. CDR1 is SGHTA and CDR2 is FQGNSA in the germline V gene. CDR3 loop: CASSLTDNNEQFF. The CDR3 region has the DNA TGTGCCAGCAGCTTAACAGATAACAATGAGCAGTTCTTC.

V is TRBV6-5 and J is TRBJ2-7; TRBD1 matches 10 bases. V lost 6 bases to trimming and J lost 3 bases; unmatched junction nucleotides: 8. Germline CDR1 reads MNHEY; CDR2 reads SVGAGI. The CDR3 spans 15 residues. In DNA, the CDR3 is TGTGCCAGCAGCTACCGGGACAGGGGACTCTACGAGCAGTACTTC. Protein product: CASSYRDRGLYEQYF.

As DNA, the CDR3 is TGTGCCAGCAGCCAAGCTCCTAGCGGGGGGGCCACCTACGAGCAGTACTTC. Its translation is CASSQAPSGGATYEQYF. The J gene is TRBJ2-7, the V gene TRBV4-2, with 12 bases fitting TRBD2. This CDR3 contains 17 residues. Trimming cost V 1 base and J 2 bases; bases outside gene matches: 6. The germline V gene has CDR1 LGHNA and CDR2 YNFKEQ.

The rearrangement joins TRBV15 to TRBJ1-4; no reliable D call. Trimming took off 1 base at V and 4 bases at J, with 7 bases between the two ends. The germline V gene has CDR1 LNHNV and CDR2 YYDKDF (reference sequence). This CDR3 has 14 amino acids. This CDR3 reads CATSRGRSNEKLFF. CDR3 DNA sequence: TGTGCCACCAGCAGAGGAAGGAGTAATGAAAAACTGTTTTTT. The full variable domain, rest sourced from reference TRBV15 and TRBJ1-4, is DAMVIQNPRYQVTQFGKPVTLSCSQTLNHNVMYWYQQKSSQAPKLLFHYYDKDFNNEADTPDNFQSRRPNTSFCFLDIRSPGLGDTAMYLCATSRGRSNEKLFFGSGTQLSVL.

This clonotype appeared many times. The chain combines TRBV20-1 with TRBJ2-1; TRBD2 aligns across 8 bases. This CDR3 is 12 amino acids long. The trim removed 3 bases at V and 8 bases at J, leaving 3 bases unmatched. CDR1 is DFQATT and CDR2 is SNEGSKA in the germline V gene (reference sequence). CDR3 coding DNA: TGCAGTGCTAGCAGCGGGAGCCATGAGCAGTTCTTC. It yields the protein CSASSGSHEQFF.

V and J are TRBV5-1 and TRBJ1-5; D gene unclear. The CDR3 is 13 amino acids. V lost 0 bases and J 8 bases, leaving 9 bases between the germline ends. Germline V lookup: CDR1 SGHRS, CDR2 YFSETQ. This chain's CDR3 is CASSLGGTEPQHF. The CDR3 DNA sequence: TGCGCCAGCAGCTTGGGGGGAACGGAGCCCCAGCATTTT.

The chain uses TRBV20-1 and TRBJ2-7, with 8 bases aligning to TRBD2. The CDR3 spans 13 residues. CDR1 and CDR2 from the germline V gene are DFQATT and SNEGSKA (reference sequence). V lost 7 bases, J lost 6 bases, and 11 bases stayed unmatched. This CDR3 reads CSEGSGKNGEQYF. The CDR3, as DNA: TGCAGTGAGGGTAGCGGGAAGAATGGCGAGCAGTACTTC.

The CDR3 loop reads CASSQAKDSTLYGYTF. Here the CDR3 DNA reads TGCGCCAGCAGCCAAGCGAAGGACAGCACCCTCTATGGCTACACCTTC. The chain has TRBV4-1 and TRBJ1-2; D may be TRBD1 (6 bases). Trimming removed 1 base from V and 4 bases from J, with 16 bases in between. Germline loops: CDR1 MGHRA, CDR2 YSYEKL. This CDR3 has 16 residues.

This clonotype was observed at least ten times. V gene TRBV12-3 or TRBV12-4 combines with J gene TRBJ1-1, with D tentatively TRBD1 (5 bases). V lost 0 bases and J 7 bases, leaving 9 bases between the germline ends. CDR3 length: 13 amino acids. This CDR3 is CASSLAGDLEAFF. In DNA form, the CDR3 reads TGTGCCAGCAGTTTAGCAGGGGACCTTGAAGCTTTCTTT.

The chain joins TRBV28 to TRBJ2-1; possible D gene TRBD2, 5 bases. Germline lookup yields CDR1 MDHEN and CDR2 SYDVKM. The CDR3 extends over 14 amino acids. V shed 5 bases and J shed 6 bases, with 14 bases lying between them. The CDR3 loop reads CASSRPSRSNEQFF. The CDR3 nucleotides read TGTGCCAGCAGTCGCCCTAGCCGGAGCAATGAGCAGTTCTTC. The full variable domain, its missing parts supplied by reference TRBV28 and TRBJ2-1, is DVKVTQSSRYLVKRTGEKVFLECVQDMDHENMFWYRQDPGLGLRLIYFSYDVKMKEKGDIPEGYSVSREKKERFSLILESASTNQTSMYLCASSRPSRSNEQFFGPGTRLTVL.

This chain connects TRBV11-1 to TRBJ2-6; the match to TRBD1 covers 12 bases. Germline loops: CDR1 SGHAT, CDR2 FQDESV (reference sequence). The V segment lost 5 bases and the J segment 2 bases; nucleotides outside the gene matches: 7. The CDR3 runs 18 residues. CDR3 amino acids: CASSQGQGAGAGANVLTF. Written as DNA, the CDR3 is TGTGCCAGCAGCCAGGGACAGGGGGCCGGGGCTGGGGCCAACGTCCTGACTTTC.

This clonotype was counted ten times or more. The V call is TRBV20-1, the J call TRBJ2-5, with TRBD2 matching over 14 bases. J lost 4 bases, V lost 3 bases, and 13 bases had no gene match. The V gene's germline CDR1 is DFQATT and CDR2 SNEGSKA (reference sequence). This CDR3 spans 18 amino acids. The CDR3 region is CSASVIRTSGRFRETQYF. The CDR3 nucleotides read TGCAGTGCTAGCGTAATCAGGACTAGCGGGAGGTTTCGAGAGACCCAGTACTTC.